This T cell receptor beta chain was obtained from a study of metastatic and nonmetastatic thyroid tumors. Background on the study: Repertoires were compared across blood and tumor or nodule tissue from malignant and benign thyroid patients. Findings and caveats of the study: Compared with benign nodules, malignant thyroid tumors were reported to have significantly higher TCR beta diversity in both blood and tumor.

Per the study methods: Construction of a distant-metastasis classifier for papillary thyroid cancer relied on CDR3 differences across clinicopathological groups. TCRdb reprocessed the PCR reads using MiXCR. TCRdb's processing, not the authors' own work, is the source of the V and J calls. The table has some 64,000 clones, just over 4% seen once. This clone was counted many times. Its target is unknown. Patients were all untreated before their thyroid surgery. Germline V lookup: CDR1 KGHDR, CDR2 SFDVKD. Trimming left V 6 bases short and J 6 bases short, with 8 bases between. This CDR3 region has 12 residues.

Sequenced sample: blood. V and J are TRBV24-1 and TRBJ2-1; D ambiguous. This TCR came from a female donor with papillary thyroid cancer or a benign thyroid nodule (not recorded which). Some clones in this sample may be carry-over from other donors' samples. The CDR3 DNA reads TGTGCCACCAGTTCCAGTTTCAATGAGCAGTTCTTC. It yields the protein CATSSSFNEQFF.